This passage covers 16 T cell receptor beta chains from one sample sequenced in a study of blood T cells in healthy people across ages. A second PCR, run for about 6 to 11 cycles, used a sample-barcoded 5' primer plus a J-beta primer mix. TCRdb itself ran the 5' RACE reads through MiXCR, one entry per CDR3 protein. The sample includes hundreds of thousands of distinct CDR3 sequences, less than 40% of them seen just once. What was sequenced was blood. The receptors were gathered from a woman older than 75 in good health.

A remark on this clonotype: The CDR3 carries no conserved terminal phenylalanine or tryptophan, so it likely arises from a read error. No DNA is shown, since the ends of the CDR3 on it are uncertain; the CDR3 is the one TCRdb lists. The genes are TRBV6-1 and TRBJ2-1; the table's D call, TRBD1, was not checked against the DNA. The CDR3 contains 16 residues when both ends are counted. The germline V gene has CDR1 MNHNS and CDR2 SASEGT. The CDR3 sequence: CASNTGVVVYGYTFGS.

The sample holds many counts of this clonotype. CDR3 protein: CSAYLAGGQETQYF. The CDR3 coding sequence is TGCAGTGCTTATCTAGCGGGGGGACAAGAGACCCAGTACTTC. This chain joins TRBV20-1 and TRBJ2-5, with 11 positions matching TRBD2. Trimming removed 5 bases from V and 2 bases from J; junction bases left unmatched: 4. Germline CDR1 reads DFQATT; CDR2 reads SNEGSKA (reference sequence). The CDR3 sequence is 14 residues long.

This clonotype was recorded many times. The chain recombines TRBV20-1 with TRBJ1-5; 9 nucleotides match TRBD1. Looked up from germline, CDR1 is DFQATT and CDR2 is SNEGSKA (reference sequence). The CDR3 is 15 amino acids. With V trimmed by 5 bases and J by 7 bases, 12 bases remained unmatched. Written as DNA, the CDR3 is TGCAGTGCTGGGGGAGGGGACAGGGTAAAACAGCCCCAGCATTTT. It is translated as CSAGGGDRVKQPQHF.

CDR3 protein: CAWSKGLSYGYTF. As DNA, the CDR3 is TGTGCCTGGAGTAAGGGACTGTCCTATGGCTACACCTTC. J is TRBJ1-2 and V is TRBV30, with D perhaps matching TRBD1 (5 bases). Germline CDR1 GTSNPN, CDR2 SVGIG (reference sequence). Trimming removed 2 bases from V and 4 bases from J, with 11 bases in between. This CDR3 is 13 amino acids long. The full variable domain, in which reference TRBV30 and TRBJ1-2 provide the parts outside the CDR3, is SQTIHQWPATLVQPVGSPLSLECTVEGTSNPNLYWYRQAAGRGLQLLFYSVGIGQISSEVPQNLSASRPQDRQFILSSKKLLLSDSGFYLCAWSKGLSYGYTFGSGTRLTVV.

There are many counts of this clonotype. The gene calls are TRBV9 and TRBJ2-7; the match to TRBD2 covers 13 bases. The CDR3 length is 16 residues. V was pared by 0 bases and J by 7 bases, with 7 bases of the junction left unmatched. Per the germline V gene, CDR1 is SGDLS and CDR2 is YYNGEE. CDR3 nucleotide sequence: TGTGCCAGCAGCGTAGAAGGGACTAGCGGGGCTGTTGAGCAGTACTTC. This translates into CASSVEGTSGAVEQYF.

This clonotype was counted ten times or more. CDR3 nucleotides: TGTGCCAGCAGTTTGAAGAGCTCTGGGGCCAACGTCCTGACTTTC. This translates into CASSLKSSGANVLTF. J is TRBJ2-6 and V is TRBV27, with unresolved D. The CDR3 is 15 amino acids. The V gene lost 3 bases and the J gene lost 0 bases, with 6 bases spanning the gap. Germline V CDR1 and CDR2: MNHEY, SMNVEV (reference sequence).

This clonotype was detected ten times or more. The chain recombines TRBV19 with TRBJ2-1, with TRBD1 matching 7 bases. Germline loops: CDR1 LNHDA, CDR2 SQIVND (reference sequence). The CDR3 length is 17 residues. Trimming took 4 bases from V and 6 from J; bases not matched to a gene: 15. The CDR3 is CASSTPKQGPLGNEQFF. The DNA for the CDR3 is TGTGCCAGTAGTACGCCCAAACAGGGGCCCTTAGGCAATGAGCAGTTCTTC.

This clonotype was detected only a few times. The chain couples TRBV2 to TRBJ2-7; 8 bases map to TRBD1. This CDR3 region has 15 residues. J was trimmed by 0 bases and V by 5 bases; bases with no gene match: 6. Germline CDR1 is SNHLY and CDR2 is FYNNEI. The CDR3 loop is CASSFEQGVSYEQYF. Written as DNA, the CDR3 is TGTGCCAGCAGTTTTGAACAGGGGGTCTCCTACGAGCAGTACTTC.

J is TRBJ2-7 and V is TRBV7-2; D ambiguous. The CDR3 has 16 amino acids. V gave up 3 bases and J gave up 1 base, with 16 bases separating them. In germline, CDR1 is SGHTA, CDR2 FQGNSA. Here the CDR3 DNA reads TGTGCCAGCAGCTTCTACGATCCTTTAAGGTCCTACGAGCAGTACTTC. Translation gives CASSFYDPLRSYEQYF.

This CDR3 reads CASITRGRSNQPQHF. The CDR3 bases are TGTGCCAGCATCACCCGGGGTAGGAGCAATCAGCCCCAGCATTTT. The chain has TRBV12-3 or TRBV12-4 and TRBJ1-5; D is ambiguous. This CDR3 comprises 15 residues. V lost 7 bases and J 1 base, leaving 14 bases between the germline ends.

This clonotype was observed at least ten times. The chain combines TRBV6-6 with TRBJ1-1; no definite D call. The CDR3 runs to 13 residues. The germline V gene has CDR1 MNHNY and CDR2 SVGAGI (reference sequence). Trimming stripped 6 bases from V and 0 bases from J, with 8 bases between. Here the CDR3 reads CASRMSMNTEAFF. DNA for the CDR3: TGTGCCAGCAGGATGTCCATGAACACTGAAGCTTTCTTT.

This sequence joins TRBV6-5 and TRBJ2-1; possible D gene TRBD2, 6 bases. Trimming removed 0 bases at V and 7 bases at J, with 16 bases between. The CDR3 is 16 residues long. Germline CDR1 reads MNHEY; CDR2 reads SVGAGI. CDR3: CASSYSNPEGLNEQFF. The CDR3, as DNA: TGTGCCAGCAGTTACTCCAATCCGGAGGGCCTTAATGAGCAGTTCTTC.

A word on this clonotype: This may come from a read error, since a much larger clone is one base off. The gene calls are TRBV27 and TRBJ2-7; 7 bases align to TRBD1. The J call is uncertain, as TRBJ2-5 better fits the DNA end. Per germline, CDR1 MNHEY and CDR2 SMNVEV (reference sequence). The CDR3 is made up of 16 amino acids. CDR3 protein: CASSFSGRGRQGTQYF. The DNA of the CDR3 is TGTGCCAGCAGTTTTTCGGGAAGGGGGCGGCAAGGGACCCAGTACTTC.

There are many counts of this clonotype. This chain connects TRBV7-6 to TRBJ2-5; TRBD1 matches 7 bases. CDR1 and CDR2 (germline): SGHVS, FNYEAQ. The V and J ends lost 5 bases and 1 base, in that order; junction bases with no gene match: 4. The length of the CDR3 is 14 residues. CDR3 sequence: CASSVDRVQETQYF. CDR3 DNA sequence: TGTGCCAGCAGCGTAGACAGGGTCCAAGAGACCCAGTACTTC. The full variable domain, with the rest looked up from reference TRBV7-6 and TRBJ2-5, is GAGVSQSPRYKVTKRGQDVALRCDPISGHVSLYWYRQALGQGPEFLTYFNYEAQQDKSGLPNDRFSAERPEGSISTLTIQRTEQRDSAMYRCASSVDRVQETQYFGPGTRLLVL.

This clonotype was detected many times. The chain carries TRBV28 and TRBJ2-7, with D possibly matching TRBD1 (6 bases). The CDR3 extends over 13 amino acids. Trimming pared 8 bases from V and 5 bases from J, leaving 16 bases between. Germline loops: CDR1 MDHEN, CDR2 SYDVKM. The CDR3 nucleotides read TGTGCCAGCGCGATTACAGGGAACCACGAGCAGTACTTC. This sequence encodes CASAITGNHEQYF.

This chain connects TRBV28 to TRBJ2-7; 8 bases line up with TRBD1. With 7 bases clipped from V and 10 bases from J, the junction kept 18 bases outside the gene matches. The CDR3 consists of 15 residues. The germline CDR1 and CDR2 sequences are MDHEN and SYDVKM. The chain's CDR3 is CASTPTGTGLNTQYF. The CDR3 coding sequence is TGTGCCAGCACCCCGACCGGGACAGGCCTCAACACTCAGTACTTC.